The sequence of this T cell receptor (beta chain) was determined in a study of spatial heterogeneity in lung cancer. Study in general: Bulk RNA-seq from matched material yielded a T cell module score that correlated strongly with TCR transcript counts in tumor regions. Study conclusions and caveats: Tumor mutation count correlated with how many alpha and beta TCRs expanded intratumorally. The counts of expanded TCRs, ubiquitous and regional, tracked ubiquitous and regional nonsynonymous mutations, respectively.

Time point in this sample: sample taken at primary tumor resection. MiXCR, run by TCRdb on the 5' RACE reads, gives a single entry per CDR3 protein. Of over 5,500 distinct CDR3 sequences in the sample, around 3.2% are singletons; the top ten hold 20% to 25%. This clonotype was seen many times. Its cognate antigen is unknown. Sequenced here: lung tumor tissue, sampled at surgery. This clonotype was sampled from a male donor with early-stage non-small cell lung cancer.

CDR3 in DNA: TGCGCCAGCAGCTTGGAGGGGACTAGCGACACAGATACGCAGTATTTT. Translating it yields CASSLEGTSDTDTQYF. The rearrangement uses TRBV5-1 and TRBJ2-3; 10 nucleotides match TRBD2. The CDR3 consists of 16 residues. Germline CDR1 SGHRS, CDR2 YFSETQ. Trimming took 0 bases from V and 2 from J; bases not matched to a gene: 3.